Listed below are T cell receptor beta chains from one sample, sequenced in a study of T cells in Graves' hyperthyroidism and ophthalmopathy. Each CDR3 protein is one row after TCRdb ran MiXCR on the multiplex PCR reads. The profile shows around 300,000 distinct CDR3 sequences, about an eighth of them singletons. Sequencing was carried out using blood. These receptors were collected from a woman under 40 with Graves' hyperthyroidism that later progressed to Graves' ophthalmopathy. Each CDR3 is given with its conserved first and last residue.

V: TRBV5-4; J: TRBJ2-1; CDR3: CASSGQSPGNEQFF
V: TRBV12-3/TRBV12-4; J: TRBJ1-2; CDR3: CATVGELGGYTF
V: TRBV7-9; J: TRBJ2-3; CDR3: CASSFAGITDTQYF
V: TRBV6-2/TRBV6-3; J: TRBJ2-1; CDR3: CASRDPSYNEQFF
V: TRBV12-3/TRBV12-4; J: TRBJ2-5; CDR3: CASTSGQGRIKETQYF
V: TRBV5-1; J: TRBJ1-1; CDR3: CASSLLEMNTEAFF
V: TRBV18; J: TRBJ2-4; CDR3: CASSPGQGKNIQYF
V: TRBV5-6; J: TRBJ1-6; CDR3: CASTRRDRGNNSPLHF
V: TRBV20-1; J: TRBJ2-7; CDR3: CSARGGLAGADEQYF
V: TRBV15; J: TRBJ1-6; CDR3: CATSRGKEGNSPLHF
V: TRBV7-9; J: TRBJ2-1; CDR3: CASSTGRLAGVEEQFF
V: TRBV19; J: TRBJ2-1; CDR3: CASTGSNEQFF
V: TRBV4-1; J: TRBJ2-1; CDR3: CASSHSVSAGFSYNEQFF
V: TRBV3-1; J: TRBJ2-5; CDR3: CASSQDYGKGETQYF
V: TRBV6-4; J: TRBJ1-6; CDR3: CASADSNNSPLHF
V: TRBV20-1; J: TRBJ1-6; CDR3: CSASGGAGAFYSPLHF
V: TRBV7-9; J: TRBJ2-3; CDR3: CASSSPAGVKDTQYF
V: TRBV6-1; J: TRBJ2-7; CDR3: CASRPDRVGYGQYF
V: TRBV2; J: TRBJ2-2; CDR3: CASSRDSTYTGELFF
V: TRBV7-9; J: TRBJ2-1; CDR3: CASSDGGRSYKEQFF
V: TRBV7-8; J: TRBJ2-3; CDR3: CTSSLDWDRGIVDTDTQYF
V: TRBV7-2; J: TRBJ2-1; CDR3: CASSRGGGPSLGSSYNEQFF